This T cell receptor beta chain was sequenced in a study of PD-1 blockade in classical Hodgkin lymphoma. TCRdb keeps only in-frame clones here, not all; method: immunoSEQ multiplex PCR. Of some 15,000 clones in the sample, around 80% are singletons; the top ten hold roughly 24%. V was cut by 8 bases and J by 2 bases, with 10 bases left in between. CDR3 length equals 12 residues. In germline, CDR1 is ENHRY, CDR2 SYGVKD. Brentuximab vedotin exposure varied, and every patient relapsed after autologous stem cell transplantation. Study findings and constraints: Patients newly diagnosed and complete responders had comparable baseline diversity.

Comments on this clone: Antigen specificity is unknown.

This TCR was sampled from a human donor with classical Hodgkin lymphoma. The chain recombines TRBV10-3 with TRBJ2-7, with D possibly being TRBD1 or TRBD2 (6 bases each). The input for sequencing was peripheral blood mononuclear cells (PBMCs), taken before the second cycle of nivolumab. The CDR3 DNA reads as TGTGCCATCCAAGGGGGGCCCTACGAGCAGTACTTC. Encoded protein: CAIQGGPYEQYF.